The T cell receptor beta chain under discussion was sequenced for a study of T cell repertoires in cytomegalovirus infection. The ends were cut back, 6 bases at V and 0 bases at J, with 10 bases in the middle. Germline V lookup: CDR1 SGHKS, CDR2 YYEKEE (reference sequence). This CDR3 region has 14 residues. Each CDR3 protein is one row after TCRdb ran MiXCR on the reads. Among roughly 720,000 distinct CDR3 sequences listed, roughly 36% were seen once. This chain connects TRBV5-5 to TRBJ2-1; D is unclear. The sample taken for sequencing was PBMCs. The TCR originated in a human donor in good health (CMV status not recorded). Some clones in this sample may be carry-over from other donors' samples. The CDR3 DNA reads TGTGCCAGCACTCGGTCATCCTCCTACAATGAGCAGTTCTTC. Its protein is CASTRSSSYNEQFF.